The entry below describes one T cell receptor (beta chain). Its cognate antigen is unknown. V was shortened by 6 bases and J by 3 bases, with 25 bases between the two germline ends. This CDR3 region has 18 residues. Looked up from germline, CDR1 is MNHEY and CDR2 is SMNVEV (reference sequence). The data originate from a study of T cell repertoires in cytomegalovirus infection. Across the study: Public TCR beta signatures indicated both CMV infection and matching HLA type.

General study findings and limits: Summed public TCR beta family frequency identified CMV carriers bearing the relevant HLA. Predominance within the ex vivo response was attributable to HLA-C-restricted CMV-specific TCR beta clonotypes.

TCRdb analysed the reads with MiXCR anew, one entry per CDR3 protein. The sample has about 360,000 distinct CDR3 sequences; 15% to 20% are singletons. What was sequenced was PBMCs. This TCR derives from a human donor in good health (CMV status not recorded). Some clones in this sample may be carry-over from other donors' samples. This chain uses TRBV27 with TRBJ2-3; D uncertain. Written as DNA, the CDR3 is TGTGCCAGCAGCCAGTTAAATTTAGCCCCTCTTGGGACAGATACGCAGTATTTT. Translation: CASSQLNLAPLGTDTQYF.